This TCR beta chain was sequenced in a study of blood T cells in healthy people across ages. There are 14 residues in the CDR3. Trimming left V 6 bases short and J 8 bases short, with 16 bases between. For the second PCR, which ran for roughly 6 to 12 cycles, a sample-barcoded 5' primer and a J-beta primer mix were used. Samples each returned at least 2.5 million CDR3-containing paired-end reads. TCRdb ran MiXCR on the 5' RACE reads and lists one entry per CDR3 protein. The repertoire holds around 970,000 distinct CDR3 sequences, roughly 51% seen once, with over 20% in the top ten. The material sequenced was blood. The V gene is TRBV12-3 or TRBV12-4, the J gene TRBJ1-4; the D is unclear. The sequence was obtained from a woman in her fifties or sixties in good health. This CDR3 is CASSSLSGPEKLFF. CDR3 DNA: TGTGCCAGCAGCTCCCTTAGTGGGCCCGAAAAACTGTTTTTT.